The entry below gives a single TCR beta chain sequence along with its context. Antigen specificity is unknown. The sample is drawn from a study of shared clonotypes between healthy human individuals. Overall study findings and caveats: Memory subsets had estimated richness that was generally smaller than that of naive subsets.

A CD45RA+ naive subset and a CD45RA-negative memory subset were split from CD4+ cells. Looked up from germline, CDR1 is LNHNV and CDR2 is YYDKDF (reference sequence). Trimming removed 5 bases from V and 6 bases from J, with 17 bases in between. CDR3 length equals 15 residues. As originally analysed: Sequence data from immunoSEQ were junction-only and lacked quality scores; consequently, filtering differed. The assay was immunoSEQ multiplex PCR, and TCRdb's table has in-frame clones only and misses some. That table gives V, J and clone size, and the DNA gave D and trimming. The repertoire holds hundreds of thousands of clones, with around three quarters as singletons.

The origin of this receptor is a woman aged 25 to 39 in good health. Material for sequencing was memory CD4+ T cells sorted from blood. The subset denotes: CD45RA-negative fraction. J is TRBJ1-5 and V is TRBV15, with D possibly matching TRBD1 (5 bases). CDR3 bases: TGTGCCACCAGCTCTCGGGAAGGGGCTGGTCAGCCCCAGCATTTT. Residues: CATSSREGAGQPQHF.